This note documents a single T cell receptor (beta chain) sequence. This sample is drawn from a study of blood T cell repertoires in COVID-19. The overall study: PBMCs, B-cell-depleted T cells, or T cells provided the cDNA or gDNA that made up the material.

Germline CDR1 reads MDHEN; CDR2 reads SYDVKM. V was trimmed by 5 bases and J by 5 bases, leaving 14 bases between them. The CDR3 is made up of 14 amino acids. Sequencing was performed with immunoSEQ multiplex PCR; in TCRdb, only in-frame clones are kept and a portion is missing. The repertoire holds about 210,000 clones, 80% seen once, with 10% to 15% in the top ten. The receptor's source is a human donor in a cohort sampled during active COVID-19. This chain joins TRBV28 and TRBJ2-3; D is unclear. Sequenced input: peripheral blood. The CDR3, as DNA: TGTGCCAGCAGTACTCGAGTGAATAGAGATACGCAGTATTTT. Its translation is CASSTRVNRDTQYF.